These 24 T cell receptor beta chains were sequenced from one sample in a study of shared clonotypes between healthy human individuals. In the naive CD8 group, cells lacked CD45RO and were positively selected for CCR7, so terminally differentiated effector memory CD45RA+ cells were left out. TCRdb's copy holds only in-frame clones and misses some; the assay was immunoSEQ multiplex PCR. The sample holds over 800,000 clones, approximately 92% seen once. The sequenced sample was naive CD8+ T cells sorted from blood. Receptors were obtained from a man aged 25-45 years in good health.

This chain connects TRBV4-3 to TRBJ2-7; D not certain. The CDR3 consists of 13 residues. CDR1 is LGHNA, CDR2 YSLEER, per germline. V lost 2 bases and J lost 1, with 6 bases in between. CDR3 sequence: CASSQFQSYEQYF. The CDR3 region has the DNA TGCGCCAGCAGCCAATTCCAGTCCTACGAGCAGTACTTC.

The rearrangement links TRBV13 to TRBJ2-3; D unresolved. The CDR3 loop spans 15 amino acids. The V gene's germline CDR1 is PRHDT and CDR2 FYEKMQ (reference sequence). Trimming removed 2 bases from V and 1 base from J, with 10 bases in between. CDR3 sequence (DNA): TGTGCCAGCAGCTTATCGTCCTACCGCACAGATACGCAGTATTTT. It is translated as CASSLSSYRTDTQYF.

V is TRBV21-1 and J is TRBJ2-7; the D call TRBD1 from the table was never checked on the DNA. TRBV21-1 is a pseudogene locus. The CDR3 is made up of 16 amino acids. The CDR3 coding sequence is TGTGCCAGCAGCAAAGTCAGTGGGACAGATTCCTACGAGCAGTACTTC. This encodes CASSKVSGTDSYEQYF.

This chain connects TRBV1 to TRBJ2-3; TRBD2 is the table's D call and was not checked against the DNA. TRBV1 constitutes a pseudogene. The CDR3 has 18 amino acids. DNA of the CDR3: TGCACCAGCAGCCAAGATCGGACTAGCGGGAGGGTTCCAGATACGCAGTATTTT. As protein: CTSSQDRTSGRVPDTQYF.

The chain has TRBV25-1 and TRBJ2-7, with D unclear. Germline assignment: CDR1 MGHDK and CDR2 SYGVNS. The ends were cut back, 1 base at V and 3 bases at J, with 13 bases in the middle. The CDR3 has 15 residues. Written as DNA, the CDR3 is TGTGCCAGCAGTGAATTTACTGAGGCCCACTACGAGCAGTACTTC. The encoded protein is CASSEFTEAHYEQYF.

The chain links TRBV19 to TRBJ2-2, with D unresolved. Between the trimmed V and J ends, which lost 1 base and 7 bases, there was a span of 28 bases. Looked up from germline, CDR1 is LNHDA and CDR2 is SQIVND (reference sequence). CDR3 length: 20 residues. The CDR3 is CASSIGAFGEAVLGIGELFF. In DNA form, the CDR3 reads TGTGCCAGTAGTATAGGGGCGTTTGGTGAAGCCGTTCTCGGCATCGGGGAGCTGTTTTTT.

The chain recombines TRBV7-8 with TRBJ2-5, with a possible D match to TRBD1 (6 bases). V was trimmed by 5 bases and J by 2 bases, leaving 18 bases between them. The germline V gene has CDR1 SGHVS and CDR2 FQNEAQ. CDR3 length equals 16 residues. CDR3 amino acids: CASSPRDTGIQETQYF. CDR3 bases: TGTGCCAGCAGCCCTCGGGACACCGGAATTCAAGAGACCCAGTACTTC.

The genes are TRBV29-1 and TRBJ2-7; D gene ambiguous. CDR1 is SQVTM and CDR2 is ANQGSEA in the germline V gene. The CDR3 has 12 residues. V lost 7 bases and J lost 0, with 10 bases in between. CDR3 nucleotide sequence: TGCAGCGCTACATGGAGCTCCTACGAGCAGTACTTC. The encoded protein is CSATWSSYEQYF.

The CDR3: CASSLSSGTSANEQFF. The CDR3 nucleotides read TGTGCCAGCAGCTTATCGTCCGGGACTAGCGCCAATGAGCAGTTCTTC. V and J are TRBV7-8 and TRBJ2-1; 10 bases map to TRBD2. The CDR3 covers 16 residues. Germline CDR1 and CDR2: SGHVS and FQNEAQ. V gave up 2 bases and J gave up 6 bases; unmatched junction bases: 7.

The V and J genes are TRBV27 and TRBJ1-4; D possibly corresponds to TRBD1 (6 bases). V lost 5 bases and J lost 5, with 18 bases in between. The germline V gene has CDR1 MNHEY and CDR2 SMNVEV (reference sequence). The CDR3 has 16 amino acids. CDR3 in DNA: TGTGCCAGCAGTCCCAATCCGGCAGGGGTAAATGAAAAACTGTTTTTT. This translates into CASSPNPAGVNEKLFF.

V gene TRBV11-2 combines with J gene TRBJ2-7; 7 nucleotides match TRBD2. The CDR3 totals 13 residues. The trim removed 4 bases at V and 2 bases at J, leaving 2 bases unmatched. CDR1 is SGHAT, CDR2 FQNNGV, per germline. The CDR3 coding sequence is TGTGCCAGCAGCTCGGGACTACCCTACGAGCAGTACTTC. It codes for CASSSGLPYEQYF.

The table lists this clone with a few counts. The chain employs TRBV9 and TRBJ2-5, with a weak D call TRBD1 (5 bases). The germline gives CDR1 SGDLS, CDR2 YYNGEE. V lost 0 bases and J 5 bases, leaving 23 bases between the germline ends. The CDR3 has 18 amino acids. CDR3 coding DNA: TGTGCCAGCAGCGTAGAACCGGATTCGACAGCCTCTCTCGAGACCCAGTACTTC. Translating gives CASSVEPDSTASLETQYF.

This rearrangement joins TRBV2 to TRBJ2-1; D not certain. The CDR3 loop spans 15 amino acids. In germline, CDR1 is SNHLY, CDR2 FYNNEI. The V end lost 4 bases, the J end lost 0 bases, and 10 bases lay between the germline ends. CDR3 protein: CASSGSSSSYNEQFF. CDR3 coding DNA: TGTGCCAGCAGTGGTAGTTCTAGCTCCTACAATGAGCAGTTCTTC.

The chain joins TRBV19 to TRBJ2-5; D not resolved. The CDR3 runs 13 residues. V lost 5 bases and J lost 0, with 7 bases in between. Germline values: CDR1 LNHDA, CDR2 SQIVND (reference sequence). The CDR3 nucleotides are TGTGCCAGTAGTGAAGAGTACCAAGAGACCCAGTACTTC. Translating it yields CASSEEYQETQYF.

The chain joins TRBV27 to TRBJ1-2; tentative D call: TRBD1 (5 bases). With 5 bases removed from V and 8 bases from J, the gap between germline ends came to 18 bases. The CDR3 loop spans 14 amino acids. The germline V gene encodes CDR1 MNHEY and CDR2 SMNVEV (reference sequence). The DNA for the CDR3 is TGTGCCAGCAGTCCAATCGGGGCCTCGGTGGGCTACACCTTC. This gives the protein CASSPIGASVGYTF.

This clone was detected once. The CDR3 coding sequence is TGTGCCAGCAGACCAACGGACTACTTGTACGAGCAGTACTTC. Translating gives CASRPTDYLYEQYF. V gene TRBV28 combines with J gene TRBJ2-7, with a tentative D call TRBD2 (6 bases). CDR1 and CDR2 from the germline V gene are MDHEN and SYDVKM. This CDR3 has 14 amino acids. The germline V and J ends were trimmed by 6 bases and 4 bases, with 16 bases remaining between them.

The gene calls are TRBV19 and TRBJ2-7, with D possibly matching TRBD1 (6 bases). CDR3 size: 12 residues. Trimming took off 6 bases at V and 4 bases at J, with 10 bases between the two ends. CDR1 LNHDA and CDR2 SQIVND come from the germline V gene (reference sequence). This CDR3 is CASRKQGYEQYF. Written as DNA, the CDR3 is TGTGCCAGTAGGAAGCAGGGGTACGAGCAGTACTTC.

This clone appeared once. The chain uses TRBV29-1 and TRBJ2-7; 9 nucleotides agree with TRBD1. The CDR3 has 11 residues. V gave up 7 bases and J gave up 6 bases; unmatched junction bases: 4. Germline CDR1 reads SQVTM; CDR2 reads ANQGSEA. CDR3 loop: CSADRGGEQYF. The CDR3 nucleotides are TGCAGCGCGGACAGGGGAGGCGAGCAGTACTTC.

In DNA, the CDR3 is TGTGCCAGCAGTTTAGGTGGGCTCACCGGGGAGCTGTTTTTT. Protein product: CASSLGGLTGELFF. V usage is TRBV27 and J usage is TRBJ2-2; D gene ambiguous. Per germline, CDR1 MNHEY and CDR2 SMNVEV (reference sequence). The CDR3 extends over 14 amino acids. Trimming pared 2 bases from V and 4 bases from J, leaving 8 bases between.

With respect to this clone: The same CDR3 can be traced to other DNA sequences in this sample. This sequence joins TRBV5-1 and TRBJ2-7, with 13 bases fitting TRBD2. V shed 3 bases and J 3 bases; nucleotides not matched to a gene: 0. Germline assignment: CDR1 SGHRS and CDR2 YFSETQ. This CDR3 contains 14 residues. CDR3 DNA: TGCGCCAGCAGCTGGACTAGCGGGAGCTACGAGCAGTACTTC. It is translated as CASSWTSGSYEQYF.

A single count supports this clone. V and J are TRBV6-6 and TRBJ1-1, with D tentatively TRBD1 (6 bases). Trimming pared 2 bases from V and 6 bases from J, leaving 19 bases between. The germline CDR1 and CDR2 sequences are MNHNY and SVGAGI (reference sequence). The CDR3 extends over 16 amino acids. CDR3 coding DNA: TGTGCCAGCAGTTACACCCGAAGAGGGAGGGGGGCTGAAGCTTTCTTT. This sequence encodes CASSYTRRGRGAEAFF.

The J gene is TRBJ1-4, the V gene TRBV7-9, with D maybe TRBD1 (6 bases). Germline assignment: CDR1 SEHNR and CDR2 FQNEAQ (reference sequence). This CDR3 is built from 16 residues. Trimming stripped 4 bases from V and 5 bases from J, with 17 bases between. For the CDR3, the DNA is TGTGCCAGCAGCTCCTCCCCTGTGAGGGGGAATGAAAAACTGTTTTTT. The encoded protein is CASSSSPVRGNEKLFF.

Details on this clone: Other DNA sequences in the sample encode the same CDR3. This chain links TRBV19 with TRBJ1-5, with a possible D match to TRBD1 (5 bases). In germline, CDR1 is LNHDA, CDR2 SQIVND (reference sequence). V was cut by 1 base and J by 4 bases, with 8 bases left in between. The CDR3 totals 14 residues. CDR3 residues: CASSIGQGNQPQHF. CDR3 DNA sequence: TGTGCCAGTAGTATAGGGCAGGGTAATCAGCCCCAGCATTTT.

The chain uses TRBV9 and TRBJ1-3; 7 bases match TRBD1. J lost 2 bases, V lost 0 bases, and 2 bases had no gene match. CDR1 SGDLS and CDR2 YYNGEE come from the germline V gene. This CDR3 is built from 15 residues. Here the CDR3 reads CASSVGDSPGNTIYF. The DNA of the CDR3 is TGTGCCAGCAGCGTAGGGGACAGTCCTGGAAACACCATATATTTT.